The clone carrying this T cell receptor (beta chain) has a handful of counts. The antigen is unknown. These data originate in a study of molecular identifiers for immune sequencing clone quantification. Study summary: Five portions were made in replicates from RNA of roughly 18,000 or 92,000 naive CD8 cells, and four underwent sequencing.

Listed TCR primers and previously described methods were used for bulk TCR libraries. MiXCR was run by TCRdb on the PCR reads, yielding one entry per CDR3 protein. Among some 680,000 distinct CDR3 sequences listed, roughly 27% were seen once. The study's findings and limits: Clones of above 20 RNA copies carried over 99% of effector molecules; in naive cells they carried under 1%.

The CDR3 totals 18 residues. Germline V CDR1 and CDR2: SGHAT, FQNNGV. Trimming shortened V by 0 bases and J by 3 bases, and 20 bases separated the two germline ends. This sequence originates from a human donor in good health. Some libraries in this study had Jurkat cell RNA spiked in. The chain joins TRBV11-2 to TRBJ1-2, with D maybe TRBD1 (5 bases). The sequencing sample was made of naive CD8+ T cells from blood, with Jurkat cell RNA spiked in. This sample's subset: FACS-sorted CD8+CD4-CCR7+CD45RA+ naive T cells. CDR3 in DNA: TGTGCCAGCAGCTTAGATGACAGCGAAACGATAACCGACTATGGCTACACCTTC. This sequence encodes CASSLDDSETITDYGYTF. The whole variable domain, remainder taken from reference TRBV11-2 and TRBJ1-2, is EAGVAQSPRYKIIEKRQSVAFWCNPISGHATLYWYQQILGQGPKLLIQFQNNGVVDDSQLPKDRFSAERLKGVDSTLKIQPAKLEDSAVYLCASSLDDSETITDYGYTFGSGTRLTVV.